Detailed here is one T cell receptor beta chain. These data originate in a study of blood T cell repertoires in COVID-19. This table comes from immunoSEQ multiplex PCR, and its TCRdb copy is limited to in-frame clones, with some not included. Here the sample spans about 310,000 clones, roughly 86% being singletons. Germline CDR1 SGHRS, CDR2 YFSETQ. The CDR3 contains 13 residues. Trimming left V 5 bases short and J 7 bases short, with 16 bases between. The sequence was collected from a young woman who had recovered from COVID-19. Source material: PBMCs or T cells enriched from blood (not recorded which). The V and J genes are TRBV5-1 and TRBJ2-7; weak D call: TRBD2 (5 bases). The CDR3 DNA reads as TGCGCCAGCAGGAGGGCGTCCGCTGAGGAGCAGTACTTC. It yields the protein CASRRASAEEQYF.